This T cell receptor (beta chain) was captured in a study of shared clonotypes between healthy human individuals. V was pared by 8 bases and J by 7 bases, with 13 bases of the junction left unmatched. The CDR3 spans 14 residues. CDR1 and CDR2 (germline): SQVTM, ANQGSEA. The table came from immunoSEQ multiplex PCR; TCRdb's copy has only in-frame clones and leaves some out. The table records millions of clones, approximately 92% of them present only once. Sequencing was done on a sample of naive CD4+ T cells sorted from blood. Documented subset: CD45RA+ positively selected. The chain is built from TRBV29-1 and TRBJ2-2, with 7 bases matching TRBD2. The clonotype was recovered from a man in his late teens or twenties in good health. The CDR3 is CSYRGGPISGELFF. For the CDR3, the DNA is TGCAGCTACCGGGGAGGGCCAATAAGCGGGGAGCTGTTTTTT.